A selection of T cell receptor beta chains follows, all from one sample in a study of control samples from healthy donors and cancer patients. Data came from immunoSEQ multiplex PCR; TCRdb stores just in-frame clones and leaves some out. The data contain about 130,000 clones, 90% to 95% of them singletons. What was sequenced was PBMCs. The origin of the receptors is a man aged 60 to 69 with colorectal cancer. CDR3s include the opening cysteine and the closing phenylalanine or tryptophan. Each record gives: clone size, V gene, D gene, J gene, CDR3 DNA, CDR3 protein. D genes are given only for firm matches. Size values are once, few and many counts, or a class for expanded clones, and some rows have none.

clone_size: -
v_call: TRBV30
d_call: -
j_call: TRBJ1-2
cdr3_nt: TGTGCCTGGAGTGGTCGGACTGATGCCTACTATGGCTACACCTTC
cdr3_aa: CAWSGRTDAYYGYTF

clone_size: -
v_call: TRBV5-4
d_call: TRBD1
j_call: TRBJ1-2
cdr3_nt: TGTGCCAGCAGCTGGGTATCGGGACAGGGGAACTATGGCTACACCTTC
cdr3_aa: CASSWVSGQGNYGYTF

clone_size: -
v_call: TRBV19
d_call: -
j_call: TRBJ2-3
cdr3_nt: TGTGCCAGTAGTATGGGAGCGAAGGGGGGCCATACGCAGTATTTT
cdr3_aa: CASSMGAKGGHTQYF

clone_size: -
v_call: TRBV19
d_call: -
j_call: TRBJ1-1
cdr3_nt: TGTGCCGCGAAGAAGGGGGGAGACACTGAAGCTTTCTTT
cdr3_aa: CAAKKGGDTEAFF

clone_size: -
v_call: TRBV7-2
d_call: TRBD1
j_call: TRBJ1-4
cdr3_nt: TGTGCCAGCAGCACACAGGGACAGGCTGGTGAAAAACTGTTTTTT
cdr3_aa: CASSTQGQAGEKLFF

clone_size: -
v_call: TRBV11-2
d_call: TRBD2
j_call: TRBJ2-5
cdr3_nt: TGTGCCAGCAGCTCAGGACTAGCGGGGGGGTTAGAGACCCAGTACTTC
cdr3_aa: CASSSGLAGGLETQYF

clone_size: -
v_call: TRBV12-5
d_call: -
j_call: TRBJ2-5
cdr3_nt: TGTGCTCCTTCAGGTCAACTCCAAGAGACCCAGTACTTC
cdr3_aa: CAPSGQLQETQYF

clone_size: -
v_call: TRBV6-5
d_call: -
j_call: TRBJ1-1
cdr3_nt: TGTGCCAGCAGGGTAGGACCATTGAACACTGAAGCTTTCTTT
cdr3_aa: CASRVGPLNTEAFF

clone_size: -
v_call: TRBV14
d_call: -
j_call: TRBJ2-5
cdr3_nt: TGTGCCAGCAGCCAAGAGAACGGTTACCAAGAGACCCAGTACTTC
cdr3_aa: CASSQENGYQETQYF

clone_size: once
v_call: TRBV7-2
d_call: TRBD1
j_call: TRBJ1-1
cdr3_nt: TGTGCCAGCAGCCCCACAGGGGACTATGGCACTGAAGCTTTCTTT
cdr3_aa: CASSPTGDYGTEAFF

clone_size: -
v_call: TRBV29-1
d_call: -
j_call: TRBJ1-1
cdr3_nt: TGCAGCGTCACCGACAGCACTGAAGCTTTCTTT
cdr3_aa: CSVTDSTEAFF

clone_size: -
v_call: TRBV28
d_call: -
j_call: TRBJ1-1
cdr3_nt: TGTGCCAGCGTGGTCGGGAGTGCCGCGAACACTGAAGCTTTCTTT
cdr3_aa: CASVVGSAANTEAFF

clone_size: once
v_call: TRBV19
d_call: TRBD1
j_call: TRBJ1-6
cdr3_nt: TGTGCCACTCAAGGACAGGGAGGTTCACCCCTCCACTTT
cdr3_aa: CATQGQGGSPLHF

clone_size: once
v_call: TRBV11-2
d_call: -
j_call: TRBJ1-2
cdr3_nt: TGTGCCAGCAGCCTATCCCCATATGGCTACACCTTC
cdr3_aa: CASSLSPYGYTF

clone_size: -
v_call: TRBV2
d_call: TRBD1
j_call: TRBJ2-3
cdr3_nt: TGTGCCAGCAGTCTCCAGGGGGTTCCCACAGATACGCAGTATTTT
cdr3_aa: CASSLQGVPTDTQYF

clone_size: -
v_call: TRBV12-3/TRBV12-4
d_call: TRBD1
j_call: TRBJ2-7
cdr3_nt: TGTGCCAGCAGTGGACAGGGTATCTACGAGCAGTACTTC
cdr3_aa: CASSGQGIYEQYF

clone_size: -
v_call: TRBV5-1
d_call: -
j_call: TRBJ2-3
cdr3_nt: TGCGCCAGCAGCTTAAGGGGCGTGAGCACAGATACGCAGTATTTT
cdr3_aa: CASSLRGVSTDTQYF

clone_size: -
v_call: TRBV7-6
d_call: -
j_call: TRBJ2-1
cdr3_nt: TGTGCCAGCAGCTTAGTAGAGGGGCCCTTTTCTGAGCAGTTCTTC
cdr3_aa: CASSLVEGPFSEQFF

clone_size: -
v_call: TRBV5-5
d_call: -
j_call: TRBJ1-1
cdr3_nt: TGTGCCAGCAGCTTCGTTCCCGGGGAGAACACTGAAGCTTTCTTT
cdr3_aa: CASSFVPGENTEAFF

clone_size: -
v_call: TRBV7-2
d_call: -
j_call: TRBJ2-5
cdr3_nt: TGTGCCAGCAGCTTGGGACATACCCAAGAGACCCAGTACTTC
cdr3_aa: CASSLGHTQETQYF

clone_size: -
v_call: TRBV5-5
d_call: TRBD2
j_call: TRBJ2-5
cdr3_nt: TGTGCCAGCAGCTTAACCAGAGCGGGGGCCCAAGAGACCCAGTACTTC
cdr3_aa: CASSLTRAGAQETQYF

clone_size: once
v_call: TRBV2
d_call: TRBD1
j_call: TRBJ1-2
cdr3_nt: TGTGCCAGCACCGCCCAGACAGGGTCCGATGGCTACACCTTC
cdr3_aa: CASTAQTGSDGYTF

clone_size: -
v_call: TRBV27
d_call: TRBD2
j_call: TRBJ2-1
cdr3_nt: TGTGCCAGCAGTTGGACTAGCGGGGGGGCAGGAAATGAGCAGTTCTTC
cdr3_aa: CASSWTSGGAGNEQFF

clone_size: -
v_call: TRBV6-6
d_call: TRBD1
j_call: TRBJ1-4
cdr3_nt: TGTGCCAGCAGTTCGACAGGGGGTGGCGAAAAACTGTTTTTT
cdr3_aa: CASSSTGGGEKLFF

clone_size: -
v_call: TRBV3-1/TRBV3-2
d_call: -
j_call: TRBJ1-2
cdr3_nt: TGTGCCAGCAGTATGCAGGGCCTCCCCCACTATGGCTACACCTTC
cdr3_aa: CASSMQGLPHYGYTF

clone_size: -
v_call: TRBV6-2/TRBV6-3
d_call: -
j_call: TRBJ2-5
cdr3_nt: TGTGCCAGCAGTGCTAGGGGGGCGACCCAGTACTTC
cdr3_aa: CASSARGATQYF

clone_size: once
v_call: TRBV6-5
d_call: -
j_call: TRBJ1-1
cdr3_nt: TGTGCCAGCACCGGACAGAGTGAAGCTTTCTTT
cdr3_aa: CASTGQSEAFF

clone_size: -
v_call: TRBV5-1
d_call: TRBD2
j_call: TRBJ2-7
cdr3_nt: TGCGCCAGCAGCCCGGGATTTACGACTAGCGGGGGGGACAACGAGCAGTACTTC
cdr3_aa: CASSPGFTTSGGDNEQYF

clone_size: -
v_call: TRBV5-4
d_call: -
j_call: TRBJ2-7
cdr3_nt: TGTGCCAGCAGCATAGGGTCGACCTACGAGCAGTACTTC
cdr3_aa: CASSIGSTYEQYF

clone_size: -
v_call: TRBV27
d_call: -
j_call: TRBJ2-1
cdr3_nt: TGTGCCAGCAGTTTGGACCGTCGCGAGCAGTTCTTC
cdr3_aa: CASSLDRREQFF

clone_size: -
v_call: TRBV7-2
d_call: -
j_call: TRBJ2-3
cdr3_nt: TGTGCCAGCAGCTTAGCGCTCGGAGCAGATACGCAGTATTTT
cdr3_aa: CASSLALGADTQYF

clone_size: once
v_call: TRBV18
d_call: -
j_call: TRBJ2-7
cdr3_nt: TGTGCCAGCTCACCACCGAGCGCCGACGAGCAGTACTTC
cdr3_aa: CASSPPSADEQYF

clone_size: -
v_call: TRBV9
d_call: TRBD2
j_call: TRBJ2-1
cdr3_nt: TGTGCCAGCAGCCCACAGCGGGGGGCCCGATACAATGAGCAGTTCTTC
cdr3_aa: CASSPQRGARYNEQFF

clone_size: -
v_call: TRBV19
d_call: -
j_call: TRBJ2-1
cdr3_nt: TGTGCCAGTAGTATAGCGTTCTCCTACAATGAGCAGTTCTTC
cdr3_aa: CASSIAFSYNEQFF

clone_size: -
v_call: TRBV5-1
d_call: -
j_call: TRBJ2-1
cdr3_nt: TGCGCCAGCAGCTTGGGGGGGCCCGTCAATGAGCAGTTCTTC
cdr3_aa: CASSLGGPVNEQFF

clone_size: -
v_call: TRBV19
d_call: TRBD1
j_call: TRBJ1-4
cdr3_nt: TGTGCCAGTAGTTCAAGACAGGGCGTGATTCCCGAAAAACTGTTTTTT
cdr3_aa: CASSSRQGVIPEKLFF

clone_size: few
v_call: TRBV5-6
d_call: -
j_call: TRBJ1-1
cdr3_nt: TGTGCCAGCAGCTGGGGGCAGACTGAAGCTTTCTTT
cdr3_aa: CASSWGQTEAFF

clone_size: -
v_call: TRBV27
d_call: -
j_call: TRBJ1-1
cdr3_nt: TGTGCCAGCCGACTGTTATTTCCGGTTGGAGGGGACACTGAAGCTTTCTTT
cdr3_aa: CASRLLFPVGGDTEAFF

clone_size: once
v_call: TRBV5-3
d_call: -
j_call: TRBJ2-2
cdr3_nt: TGTGCCAGAAGCCTTTTTAGGGACGACGGGGAGCTGTTTTTT
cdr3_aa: CARSLFRDDGELFF

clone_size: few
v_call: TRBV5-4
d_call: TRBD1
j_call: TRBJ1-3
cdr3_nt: TGTGCCAGCAGCATACGGACGGGACAGGGATCTGGAAACACCATATATTTT
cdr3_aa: CASSIRTGQGSGNTIYF

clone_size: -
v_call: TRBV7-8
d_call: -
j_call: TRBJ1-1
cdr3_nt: TGTGCCAGCAGCTTAGCATCCCGGGGAATTGGGACTGAAGCTTTCTTT
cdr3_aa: CASSLASRGIGTEAFF

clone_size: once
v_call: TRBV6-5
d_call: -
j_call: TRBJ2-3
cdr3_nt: TGTGCCAGCAGTTACAGACTTACCGGGGATACGCAGTATTTT
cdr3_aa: CASSYRLTGDTQYF

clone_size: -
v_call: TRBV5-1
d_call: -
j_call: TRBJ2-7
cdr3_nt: TGCGCCAGCAGCTTGGACAGGGACGAGCAGTACTTC
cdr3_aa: CASSLDRDEQYF

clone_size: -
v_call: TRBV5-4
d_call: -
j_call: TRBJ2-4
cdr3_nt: TGTGCCAGCACCATGGGGCAGGGACAAAACATTCAGTACTTC
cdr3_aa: CASTMGQGQNIQYF

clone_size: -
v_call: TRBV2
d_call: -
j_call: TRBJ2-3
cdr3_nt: TGTGCCAGCAGTGAGACAGGCCATAGCACAGATACGCAGTATTTT
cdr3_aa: CASSETGHSTDTQYF

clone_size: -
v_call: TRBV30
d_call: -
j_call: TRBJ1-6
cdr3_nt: TGTGCCTGGAGGGGGGAAATATATTCACCCCTCCACTTT
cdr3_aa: CAWRGEIYSPLHF

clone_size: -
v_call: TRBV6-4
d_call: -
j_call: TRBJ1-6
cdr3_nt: TGTGCCAGCAGTGAGGCGAGCCTCAATTCACCCCTCCACTTT
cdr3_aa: CASSEASLNSPLHF

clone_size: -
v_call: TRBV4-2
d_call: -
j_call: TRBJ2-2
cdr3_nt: TGTGCCAGCAGCCCAACCGCCGGAAAGGGGGACACCGGGGAGCTGTTTTTT
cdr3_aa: CASSPTAGKGDTGELFF

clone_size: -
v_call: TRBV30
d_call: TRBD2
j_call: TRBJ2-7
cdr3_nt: TGTGCCTGGGGACCGGGACTAGCCTCGGACTACGAGCAGTACTTC
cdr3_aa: CAWGPGLASDYEQYF

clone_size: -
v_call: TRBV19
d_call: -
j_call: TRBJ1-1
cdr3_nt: TGTGCCAGTAGTACTCGAGGGAACACTGAAGCTTTCTTT
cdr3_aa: CASSTRGNTEAFF

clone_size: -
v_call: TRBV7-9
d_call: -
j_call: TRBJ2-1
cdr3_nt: TGTGCCAGCAGCTTAGGGGGGATCTCCTACAATGAGCAGTTCTTC
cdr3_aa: CASSLGGISYNEQFF

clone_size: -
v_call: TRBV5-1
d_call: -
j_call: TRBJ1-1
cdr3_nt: TGCGCCAGCAGCCCTCAGGGACCTACTGAAGCTTTCTTT
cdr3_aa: CASSPQGPTEAFF

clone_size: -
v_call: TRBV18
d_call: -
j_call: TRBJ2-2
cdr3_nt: TGTGCCAGCTCACCACAAGACAGAAAATTTACCGGGGAGCTGTTTTTT
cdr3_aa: CASSPQDRKFTGELFF